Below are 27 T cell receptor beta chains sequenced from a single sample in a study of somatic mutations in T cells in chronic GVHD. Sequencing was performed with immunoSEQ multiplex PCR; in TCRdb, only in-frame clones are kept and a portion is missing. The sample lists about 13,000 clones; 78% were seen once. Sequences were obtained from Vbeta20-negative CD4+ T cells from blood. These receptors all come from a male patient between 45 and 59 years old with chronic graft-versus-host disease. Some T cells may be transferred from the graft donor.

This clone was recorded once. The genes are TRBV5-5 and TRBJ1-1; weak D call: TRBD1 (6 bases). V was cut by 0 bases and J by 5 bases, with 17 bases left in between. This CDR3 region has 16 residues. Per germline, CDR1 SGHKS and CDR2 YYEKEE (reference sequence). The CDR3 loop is CASSLAFDRSLTEAFF. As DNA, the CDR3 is TGTGCCAGCAGCTTGGCTTTCGACAGGAGTCTAACTGAAGCTTTCTTT.

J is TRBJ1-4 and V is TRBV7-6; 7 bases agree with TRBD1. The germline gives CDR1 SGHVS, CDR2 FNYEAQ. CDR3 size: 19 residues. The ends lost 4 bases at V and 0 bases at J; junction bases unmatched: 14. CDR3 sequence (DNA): TGTGCCAGCAGCTCCCGAGGGACAGCCCCTGTTGCAACTAATGAAAAACTGTTTTTT. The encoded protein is CASSSRGTAPVATNEKLFF.

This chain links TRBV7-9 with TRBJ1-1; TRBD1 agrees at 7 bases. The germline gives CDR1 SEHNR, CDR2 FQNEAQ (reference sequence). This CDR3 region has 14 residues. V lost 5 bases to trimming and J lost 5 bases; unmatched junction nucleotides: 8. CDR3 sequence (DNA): TGTGCCAGCAGCCCGGACAGGCTCTCAACTGAAGCTTTCTTT. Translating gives CASSPDRLSTEAFF.

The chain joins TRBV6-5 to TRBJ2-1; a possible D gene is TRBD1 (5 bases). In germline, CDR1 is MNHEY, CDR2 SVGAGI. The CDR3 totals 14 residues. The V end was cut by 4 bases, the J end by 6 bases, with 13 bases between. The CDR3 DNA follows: TGTGCCAGCAGTTCCGGACAAATCCGCAATGAGCAGTTCTTC. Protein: CASSSGQIRNEQFF.

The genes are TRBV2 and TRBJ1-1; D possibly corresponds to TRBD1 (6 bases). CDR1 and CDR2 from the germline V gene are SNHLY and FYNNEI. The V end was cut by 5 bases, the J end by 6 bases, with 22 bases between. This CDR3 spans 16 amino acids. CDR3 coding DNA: TGTGCCAGCAGTAGACCGGGACGGGGGGGCGGCTCTGAAGCTTTCTTT. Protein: CASSRPGRGGGSEAFF.

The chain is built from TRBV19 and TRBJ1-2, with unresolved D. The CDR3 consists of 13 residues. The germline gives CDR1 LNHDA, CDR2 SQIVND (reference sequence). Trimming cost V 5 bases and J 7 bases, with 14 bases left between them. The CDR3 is CASSVRQVPGYTF. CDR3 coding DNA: TGTGCCAGTAGTGTTCGCCAGGTCCCTGGCTACACCTTC. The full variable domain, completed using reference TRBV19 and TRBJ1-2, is DGGITQSPKYLFRKEGQNVTLSCEQNLNHDAMYWYRQDPGQGLRLIYYSQIVNDFQKGDIAEGYSVSREKKESFPLTVTSAQKNPTAFYLCASSVRQVPGYTFGSGTRLTVV.

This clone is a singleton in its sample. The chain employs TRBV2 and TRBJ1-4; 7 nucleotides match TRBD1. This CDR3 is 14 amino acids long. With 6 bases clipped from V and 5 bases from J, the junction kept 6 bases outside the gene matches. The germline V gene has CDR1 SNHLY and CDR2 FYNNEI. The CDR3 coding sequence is TGTGCCAGCAGCGGCCAACAGGGGAATGAAAAACTGTTTTTT. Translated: CASSGQQGNEKLFF.

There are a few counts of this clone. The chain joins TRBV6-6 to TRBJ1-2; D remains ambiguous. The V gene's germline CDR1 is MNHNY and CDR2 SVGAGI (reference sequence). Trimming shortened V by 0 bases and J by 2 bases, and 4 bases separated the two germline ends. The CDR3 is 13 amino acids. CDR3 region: CASSYSLNYGYTF. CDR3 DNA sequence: TGTGCCAGCAGTTACTCACTGAACTATGGCTACACCTTC.

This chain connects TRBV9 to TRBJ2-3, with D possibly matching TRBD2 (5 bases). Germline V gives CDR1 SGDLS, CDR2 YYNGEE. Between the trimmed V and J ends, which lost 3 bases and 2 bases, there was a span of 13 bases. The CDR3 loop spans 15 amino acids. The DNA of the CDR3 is TGTGCCAGCAGCGGTAGTGGGAGCACCACAGATACGCAGTATTTT. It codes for CASSGSGSTTDTQYF.

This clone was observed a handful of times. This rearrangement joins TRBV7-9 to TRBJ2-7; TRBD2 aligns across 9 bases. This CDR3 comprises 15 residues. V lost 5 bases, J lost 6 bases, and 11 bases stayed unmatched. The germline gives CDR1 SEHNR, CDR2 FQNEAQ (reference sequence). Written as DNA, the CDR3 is TGTGCCAGCAGCCCAGCTCGTAGCGGGGGTTTCGAGCAGTACTTC. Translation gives CASSPARSGGFEQYF.

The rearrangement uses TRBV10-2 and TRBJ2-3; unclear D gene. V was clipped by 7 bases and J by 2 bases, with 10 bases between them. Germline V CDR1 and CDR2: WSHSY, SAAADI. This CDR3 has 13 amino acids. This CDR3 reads CASIVRYTDTQYF. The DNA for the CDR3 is TGCGCCAGCATAGTACGGTACACAGATACGCAGTATTTT.

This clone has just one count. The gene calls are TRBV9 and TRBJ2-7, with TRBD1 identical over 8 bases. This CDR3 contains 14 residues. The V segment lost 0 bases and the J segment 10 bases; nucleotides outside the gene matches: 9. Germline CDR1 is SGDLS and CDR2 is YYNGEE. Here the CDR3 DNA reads TGTGCCAGCAGCGTAGGTGGCAGGGGGCAGGAACAGTACTTC. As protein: CASSVGGRGQEQYF.

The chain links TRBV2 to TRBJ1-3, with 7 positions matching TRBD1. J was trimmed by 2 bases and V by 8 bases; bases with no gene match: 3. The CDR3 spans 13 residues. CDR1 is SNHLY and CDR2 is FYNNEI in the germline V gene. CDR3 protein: CASWGTAGNTIYF. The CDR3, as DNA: TGTGCCAGCTGGGGGACAGCTGGAAACACCATATATTTT.

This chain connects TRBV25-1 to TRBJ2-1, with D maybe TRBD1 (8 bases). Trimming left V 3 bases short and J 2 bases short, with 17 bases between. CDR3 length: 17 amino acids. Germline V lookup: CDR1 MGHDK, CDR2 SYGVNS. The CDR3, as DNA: TGTGCCAGCAGTGAGCCACAGGGGGGGAGAGCCTACAATGAGCAGTTCTTC. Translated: CASSEPQGGRAYNEQFF.

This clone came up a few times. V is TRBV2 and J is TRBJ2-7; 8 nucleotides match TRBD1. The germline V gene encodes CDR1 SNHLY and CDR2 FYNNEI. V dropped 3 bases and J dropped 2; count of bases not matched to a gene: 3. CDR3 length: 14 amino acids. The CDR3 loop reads CASSDRGRTYEQYF. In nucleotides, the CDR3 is TGTGCCAGCAGTGACAGGGGGCGCACCTACGAGCAGTACTTC.

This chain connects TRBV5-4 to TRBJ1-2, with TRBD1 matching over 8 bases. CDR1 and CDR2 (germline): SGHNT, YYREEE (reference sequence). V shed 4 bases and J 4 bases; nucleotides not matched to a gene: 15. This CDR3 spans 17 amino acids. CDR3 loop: CASSPAPIQGGSYGYTF. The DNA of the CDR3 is TGTGCCAGCAGCCCCGCGCCTATACAGGGGGGCAGCTATGGCTACACCTTC. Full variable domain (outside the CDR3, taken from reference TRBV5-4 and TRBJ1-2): ETGVTQSPTHLIKTRGQQVTLRCSSQSGHNTVSWYQQALGQGPQFIFQYYREEENGRGNFPPRFSGLQFPNYSSELNVNALELDDSALYLCASSPAPIQGGSYGYTFGSGTRLTVV.

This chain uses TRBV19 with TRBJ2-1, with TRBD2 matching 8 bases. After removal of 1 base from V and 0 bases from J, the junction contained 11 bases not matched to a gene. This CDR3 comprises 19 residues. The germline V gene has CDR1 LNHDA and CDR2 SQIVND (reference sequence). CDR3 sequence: CASSIGAGETFSSYNEQFF. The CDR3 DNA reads TGTGCCAGTAGTATAGGAGCGGGGGAAACCTTTAGCTCCTACAATGAGCAGTTCTTC.

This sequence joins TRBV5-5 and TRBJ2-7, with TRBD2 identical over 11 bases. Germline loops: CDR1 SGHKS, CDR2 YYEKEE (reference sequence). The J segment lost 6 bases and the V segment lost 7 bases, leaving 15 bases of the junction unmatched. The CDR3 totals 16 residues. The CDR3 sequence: CASPGTSGQRNSEQYF. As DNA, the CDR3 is TGTGCCAGCCCCGGGACTAGCGGCCAGAGGAACTCCGAGCAGTACTTC.

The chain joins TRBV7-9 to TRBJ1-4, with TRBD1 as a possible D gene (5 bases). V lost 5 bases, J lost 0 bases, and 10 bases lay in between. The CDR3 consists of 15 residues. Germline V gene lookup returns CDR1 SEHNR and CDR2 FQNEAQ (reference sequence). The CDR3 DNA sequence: TGTGCCAGCAGCGGGGACTTAGCAACTAATGAAAAACTGTTTTTT. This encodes CASSGDLATNEKLFF.

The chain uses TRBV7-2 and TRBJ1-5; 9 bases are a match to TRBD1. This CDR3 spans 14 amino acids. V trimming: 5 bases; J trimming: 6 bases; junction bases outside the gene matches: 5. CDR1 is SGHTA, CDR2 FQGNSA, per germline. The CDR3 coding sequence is TGTGCCAGCAGCGCGGACAGGGGTGGTCAGCCCCAGCATTTT. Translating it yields CASSADRGGQPQHF.

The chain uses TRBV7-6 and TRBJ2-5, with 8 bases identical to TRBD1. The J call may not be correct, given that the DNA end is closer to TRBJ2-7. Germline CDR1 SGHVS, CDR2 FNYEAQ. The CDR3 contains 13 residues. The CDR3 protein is CASSLDRVGEQYF. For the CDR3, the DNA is TGTGCCAGCAGCTTGGACAGGGTAGGCGAGCAGTACTTC.

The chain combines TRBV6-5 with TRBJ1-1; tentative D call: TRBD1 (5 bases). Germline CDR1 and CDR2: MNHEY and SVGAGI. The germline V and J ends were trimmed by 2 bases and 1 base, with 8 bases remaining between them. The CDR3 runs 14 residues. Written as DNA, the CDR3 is TGTGCCAGCAGTTACGGGGGGGAGAACACTGAAGCTTTCTTT. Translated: CASSYGGENTEAFF.

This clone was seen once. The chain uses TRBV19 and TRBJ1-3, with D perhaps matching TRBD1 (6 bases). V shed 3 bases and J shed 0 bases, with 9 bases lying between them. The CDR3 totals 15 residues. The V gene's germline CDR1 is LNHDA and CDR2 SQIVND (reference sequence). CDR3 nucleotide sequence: TGTGCCAGTAGTATCGGGGGGGCCTCTGGAAACACCATATATTTT. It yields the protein CASSIGGASGNTIYF.

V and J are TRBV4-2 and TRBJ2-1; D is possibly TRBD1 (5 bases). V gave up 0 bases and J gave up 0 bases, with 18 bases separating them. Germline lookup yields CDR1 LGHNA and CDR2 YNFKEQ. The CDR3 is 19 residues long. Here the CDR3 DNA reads TGTGCCAGCAGCCAAGATAATTGGCAGGGATTGAGCTCCTACAATGAGCAGTTCTTC. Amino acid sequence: CASSQDNWQGLSSYNEQFF.

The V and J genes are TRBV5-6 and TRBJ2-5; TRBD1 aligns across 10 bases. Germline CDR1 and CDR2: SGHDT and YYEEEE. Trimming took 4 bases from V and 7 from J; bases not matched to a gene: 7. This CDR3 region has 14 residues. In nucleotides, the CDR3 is TGTGCCAGCAGCCCGACAGGGGGCGCGGGGACCCAGTACTTC. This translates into CASSPTGGAGTQYF. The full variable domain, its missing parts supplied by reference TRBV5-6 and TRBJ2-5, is DAGVTQSPTHLIKTRGQQVTLRCSPKSGHDTVSWYQQALGQGPQFIFQYYEEEERQRGNFPDRFSGHQFPNYSSELNVNALLLGDSALYLCASSPTGGAGTQYFGPGTRLLVL.

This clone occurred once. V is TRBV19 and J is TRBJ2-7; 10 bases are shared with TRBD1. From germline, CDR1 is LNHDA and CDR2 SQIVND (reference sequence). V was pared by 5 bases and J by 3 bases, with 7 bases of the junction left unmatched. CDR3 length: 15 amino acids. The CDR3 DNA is TGTGCCAGTAGTCTAGGACAGGGGGATCGCTACGAGCAGTACTTC. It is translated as CASSLGQGDRYEQYF.

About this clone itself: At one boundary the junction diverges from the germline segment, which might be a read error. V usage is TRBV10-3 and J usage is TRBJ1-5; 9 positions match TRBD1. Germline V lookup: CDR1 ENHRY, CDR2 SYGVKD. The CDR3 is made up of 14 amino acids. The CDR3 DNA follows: TGTGCCAGCAGTACAGGGGGCGGCAATCAGCCCCAGCATTTT. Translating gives CASSTGGGNQPQHF.